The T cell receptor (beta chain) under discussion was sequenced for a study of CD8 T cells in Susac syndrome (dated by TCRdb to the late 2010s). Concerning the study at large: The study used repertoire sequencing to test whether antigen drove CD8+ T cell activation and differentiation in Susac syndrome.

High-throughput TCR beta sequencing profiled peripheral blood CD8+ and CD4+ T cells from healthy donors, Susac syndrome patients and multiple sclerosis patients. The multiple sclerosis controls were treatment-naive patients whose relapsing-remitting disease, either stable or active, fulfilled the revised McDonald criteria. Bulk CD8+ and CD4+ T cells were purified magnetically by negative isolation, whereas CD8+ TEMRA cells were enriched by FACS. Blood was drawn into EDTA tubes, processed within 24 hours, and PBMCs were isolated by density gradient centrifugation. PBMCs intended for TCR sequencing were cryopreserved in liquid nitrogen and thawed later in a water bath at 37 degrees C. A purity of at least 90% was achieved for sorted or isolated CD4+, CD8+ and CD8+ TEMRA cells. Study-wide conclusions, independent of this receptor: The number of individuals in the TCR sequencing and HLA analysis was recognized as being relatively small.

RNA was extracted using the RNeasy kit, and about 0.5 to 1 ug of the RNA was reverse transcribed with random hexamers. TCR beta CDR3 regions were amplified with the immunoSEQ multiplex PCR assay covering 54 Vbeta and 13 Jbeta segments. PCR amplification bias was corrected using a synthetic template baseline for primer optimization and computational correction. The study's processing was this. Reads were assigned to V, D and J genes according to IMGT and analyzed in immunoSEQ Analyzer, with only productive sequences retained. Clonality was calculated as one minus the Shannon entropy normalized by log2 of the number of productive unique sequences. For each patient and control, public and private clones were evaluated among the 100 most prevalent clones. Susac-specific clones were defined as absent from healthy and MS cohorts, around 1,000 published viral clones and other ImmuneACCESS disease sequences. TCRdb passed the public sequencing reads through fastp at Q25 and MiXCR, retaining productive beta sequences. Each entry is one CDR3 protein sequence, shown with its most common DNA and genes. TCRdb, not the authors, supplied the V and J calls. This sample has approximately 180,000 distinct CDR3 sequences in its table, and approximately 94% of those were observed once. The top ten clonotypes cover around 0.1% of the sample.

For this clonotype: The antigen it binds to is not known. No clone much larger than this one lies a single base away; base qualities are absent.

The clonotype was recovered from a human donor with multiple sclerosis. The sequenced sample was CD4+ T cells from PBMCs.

This receptor carries the CDR3 CASSETANYGYTF. The nucleotides are TGTGCCAGCAGTGAGACAGCTAACTATGGCTACACCTTC. The V and J segments used are TRBV2 and TRBJ1-2; the D gene is perhaps TRBD1, from 5 matching bases. Sequences SNHLY (CDR1) and FYNNEI (CDR2) are obtained from the germline V gene. Relative to germline, V is 3 bases shorter and J is 0 bases shorter, with 5 bases between their ends. The CDR3 runs 13 amino acids, cysteine and phenylalanine included. The only DNA kept is the CDR3, 39 bases in frame from the first base.